This T cell receptor (beta chain) originates from a study of neurological immune-mediated disorders (dated by TCRdb to the late 2010s). In the study overall: Among the 35 or so multiple sclerosis patients, relapsing-remitting MS was present in some 30 and secondary progressive MS was present in 3. The study compared peripheral blood TCR-beta repertoires of HTLV-I-associated myelopathy (HAM/TSP) patients, multiple sclerosis patients and healthy controls using UMI-based sequencing. The roughly 99 TCR-beta libraries covered PBMC samples along with longitudinal samples, technical triplicates, and paired sorted CD4+ and CD8+ T-cell subsets. The cohort was made up of 60 to 75 subjects, consisting of roughly 15 HAM/TSP patients, about 34 multiple sclerosis patients and about 20 healthy controls.

General study outcomes and caveats: The MS cluster showed no association with clinical or MRI features, and the authors stated that larger cohorts are needed. In phylogenetic analysis, the repertoires of 18 of 34 MS patients grouped into a cluster of related CDR3 sequences, which suggests a possible signature at the repertoire level. TCR clonal expansion was highest in HAM/TSP patients and lowest in MS patients, with MS patients falling below even healthy controls. Expanded clones from different subjects shared no identical CDR3 amino acid sequences, which suggests that TCR-beta repertoires were private in all groups.

cDNA was synthesized by template-switch 5'RACE using a primer carrying a 10-nucleotide random unique molecular identifier by which each TCR transcript was tagged. Each sequencing run produced over 180 million TCR-beta sequences covering 15-18 subjects. The RNeasy kit was used to extract total RNA. The KAPA Real-time Library Amplification kit was used to amplify TCR-beta VDJ regions with primers for the TCR constant region and the 5'RACE anchor. A first PCR added sample indexes and Illumina adaptors, and a second PCR then raised library yield. The roughly 650 bp TCR product was size-selected on a 2% E-gel SizeSelection system after Ampure bead purification. Before pooling, libraries had their quality checked on a Bioanalyzer, their concentration measured with Qubit, and their quantity determined with the Kapa Library Quantification kit. An Illumina HiSeq 2500 sequenced the libraries paired-end 2 x 150 bp. To increase sequence diversity, roughly 24-32% phiX was spiked into each library pool. The authors processed their data as follows. The UMI-based MiGEC pipeline processed quality-filtered reads and removed over 75% of raw TCR sequences during error correction. IMGT germline references were used for aligning VDJ genes, and each clonotype was defined as a unique CDR3 amino acid sequence together with its V-J genes. VDJtools evaluated clonal expansion, Shannon diversity and CDR3 relatedness (CalcPairwiseDistances, ClusterSamples); CLCbio workbench built phylogenetic trees. Expanded clones were defined as having at least 8 unique UMIs, based on coefficient-of-variation modelling across technical triplicates. TCRdb took the public reads, trimmed them with fastp at Q25, ran MiXCR for clone calling and kept in-frame beta chains. Every CDR3 protein is listed once, alongside the most common genes and DNA of its rows. TCRdb's processing, not the authors' own work, is the source of the V and J calls. This sample has tens of thousands of distinct CDR3 sequences in its table, and more than 5% of those were observed once. The biggest ten clones account for approximately 1.5% of the sample.

This clonotype was seen repeatedly, ten times or more. There is no known antigen for this receptor. One base away there is no much larger clone; base qualities are not given. CDR3 length: 13 amino acids, cysteine to phenylalanine. This entry keeps only the CDR3 DNA: 39 bases, framed from base 1. The CDR1 and CDR2 encoded by the germline V gene are MGHDK and SYGVNS. Cut back by 7 bases and 2 bases, the V and J ends lie 11 bases apart. For the sorted-subset TCR libraries, the starting material was around 1 million sorted CD4+ or CD8+ T cells. The multiple sclerosis patients were enrolled in a US clinical protocol that used magnetic resonance imaging to evaluate disease progression. PBMCs were separated from peripheral blood using Ficoll-Hypaque density gradient centrifugation and then cryopreserved in liquid nitrogen. The study also sequenced paired sorted CD4+ and CD8+ subsets from healthy controls, HAM/TSP patients and MS patients.

The sample taken for sequencing was CD4+ T cells from blood. This clonotype was obtained from a woman younger than 35 with multiple sclerosis. The chain uses TRBV25-1 and TRBJ1-1; possibly the D gene is TRBD1, per 6 matching bases. The CDR3 protein sequence reads: CASTWGRNTEAFF. In nucleotides, the sequence is TGTGCCAGCACTTGGGGGCGAAACACTGAAGCTTTCTTT. The CDR3 plus the reference TRBV25-1 and TRBJ1-1 genes for the other parts give the full variable domain: EADIYQTPRYLVIGTGKKITLECSQTMGHDKMYWYQQDPGMELHLIHYSYGVNSTEKGDLSSESTVSRIRTEHFPLTLESARPSHTSQYLCASTWGRNTEAFFGQGTRLTVV.